The entry below gives a single T cell receptor beta chain sequence along with its context. Data came from immunoSEQ multiplex PCR; TCRdb stores just in-frame clones and leaves some out. The sample includes over 850,000 clones, 78% of them seen just once. This entry is derived from a study of shared clonotypes between healthy human individuals. Losses at the gene ends were 0 bases for V and 4 bases for J; bases not matched to a gene: 4. The CDR3 spans 16 residues. Germline values: CDR1 LGHNA, CDR2 YNFKEQ. The origin of this receptor is a man aged 18-30 years in good health. Some clones in this sample may be carry-over from other donors' samples. The sequenced material came from memory CD4+ T cells from PBMCs. Stated subset: CD45RA-negative fraction. The gene calls are TRBV4-2 and TRBJ2-4; 9 positions agree with TRBD2. CDR3: CASSQDVLAGKNIQYF. CDR3 coding DNA: TGTGCCAGCAGCCAAGATGTGCTAGCGGGGAAAAACATTCAGTACTTC.